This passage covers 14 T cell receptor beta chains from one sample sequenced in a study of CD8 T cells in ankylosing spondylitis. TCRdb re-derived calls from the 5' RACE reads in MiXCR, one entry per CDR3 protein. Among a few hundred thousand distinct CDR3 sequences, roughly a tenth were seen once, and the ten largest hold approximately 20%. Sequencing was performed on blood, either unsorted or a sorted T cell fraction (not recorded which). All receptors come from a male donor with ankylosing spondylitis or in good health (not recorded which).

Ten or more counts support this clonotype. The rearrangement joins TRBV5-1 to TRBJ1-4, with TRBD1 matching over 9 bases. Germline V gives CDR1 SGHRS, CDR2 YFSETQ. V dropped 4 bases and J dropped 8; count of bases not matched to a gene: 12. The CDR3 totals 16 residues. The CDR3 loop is CASSLLPGQGGEKLFF. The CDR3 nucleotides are TGCGCCAGCAGCCTCCTACCGGGACAGGGAGGAGAAAAACTGTTTTTT. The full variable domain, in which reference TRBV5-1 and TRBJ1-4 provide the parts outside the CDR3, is KAGVTQTPRYLIKTRGQQVTLSCSPISGHRSVSWYQQTPGQGLQFLFEYFSETQRNKGNFPGRFSGRQFSNSRSEMNVSTLELGDSALYLCASSLLPGQGGEKLFFGSGTQLSVL.

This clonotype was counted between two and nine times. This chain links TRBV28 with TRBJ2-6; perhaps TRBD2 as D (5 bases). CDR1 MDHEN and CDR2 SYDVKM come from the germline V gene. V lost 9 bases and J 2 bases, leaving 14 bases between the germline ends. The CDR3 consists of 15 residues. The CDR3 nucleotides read TGTGCCAGTTTTTCTCAGGAGGCTGGGGCCAACGTCCTGACTTTC. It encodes CASFSQEAGANVLTF.

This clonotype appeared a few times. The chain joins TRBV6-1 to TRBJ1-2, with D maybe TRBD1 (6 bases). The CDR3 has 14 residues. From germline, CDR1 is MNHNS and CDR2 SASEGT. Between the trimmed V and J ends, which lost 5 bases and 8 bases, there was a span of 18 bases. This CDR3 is CASSQGQSRRGYTF. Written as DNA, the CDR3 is TGTGCCAGCAGTCAAGGACAGTCAAGAAGGGGCTACACCTTC.

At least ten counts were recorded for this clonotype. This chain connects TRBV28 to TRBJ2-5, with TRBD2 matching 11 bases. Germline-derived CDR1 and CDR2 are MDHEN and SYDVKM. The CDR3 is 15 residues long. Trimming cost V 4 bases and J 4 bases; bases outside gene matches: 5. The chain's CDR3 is CASSSLSGGAETQYF. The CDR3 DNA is TGTGCCAGCAGTTCGCTTAGCGGGGGGGCAGAGACCCAGTACTTC.

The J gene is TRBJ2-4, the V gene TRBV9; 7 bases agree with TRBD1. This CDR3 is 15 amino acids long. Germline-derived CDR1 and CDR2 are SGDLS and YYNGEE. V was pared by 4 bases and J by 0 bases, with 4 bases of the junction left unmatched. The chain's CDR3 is CASSRRTGAKNIQYF. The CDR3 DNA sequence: TGTGCCAGCAGCAGGCGGACAGGAGCCAAAAACATTCAGTACTTC.

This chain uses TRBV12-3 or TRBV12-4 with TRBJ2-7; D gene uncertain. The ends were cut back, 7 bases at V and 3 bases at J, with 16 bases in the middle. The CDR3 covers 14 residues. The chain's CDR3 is CASIPGWGSYEQYF. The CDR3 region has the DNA TGTGCCAGCATCCCCGGCTGGGGTAGCTACGAGCAGTACTTC.

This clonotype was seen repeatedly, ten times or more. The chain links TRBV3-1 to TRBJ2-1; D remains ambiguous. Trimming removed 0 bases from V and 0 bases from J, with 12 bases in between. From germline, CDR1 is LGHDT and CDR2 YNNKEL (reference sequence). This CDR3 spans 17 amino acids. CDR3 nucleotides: TGTGCCAGCAGCCAAGAGTCATCTCAAAGCTCCTACAATGAGCAGTTCTTC. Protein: CASSQESSQSSYNEQFF.

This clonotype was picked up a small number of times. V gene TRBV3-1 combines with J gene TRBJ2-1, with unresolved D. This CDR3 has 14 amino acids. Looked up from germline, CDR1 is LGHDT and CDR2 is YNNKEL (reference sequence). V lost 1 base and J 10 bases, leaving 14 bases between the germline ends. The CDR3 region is CASSQGPRLGEQFF. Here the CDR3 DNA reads TGTGCCAGCAGCCAAGGGCCGCGCCTGGGCGAGCAGTTCTTC.

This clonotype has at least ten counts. The CDR3, as DNA: TGCAGCGTCCGCCTACAGGGGGTTAATAGCAATCAGCCCCAGCATTTT. It specifies CSVRLQGVNSNQPQHF. This rearrangement joins TRBV29-1 to TRBJ1-5, with 8 bases lining up with TRBD1. Germline V lookup: CDR1 SQVTM, CDR2 ANQGSEA. The trim removed 6 bases at V and 0 bases at J, leaving 10 bases unmatched. The CDR3 has 16 residues.

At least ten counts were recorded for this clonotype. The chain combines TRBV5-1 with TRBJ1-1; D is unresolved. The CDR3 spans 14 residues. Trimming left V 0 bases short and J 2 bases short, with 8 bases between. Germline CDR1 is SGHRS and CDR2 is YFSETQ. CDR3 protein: CASSLEGSNTEAFF. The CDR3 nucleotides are TGCGCCAGCAGCTTGGAAGGGTCCAACACTGAAGCTTTCTTT.

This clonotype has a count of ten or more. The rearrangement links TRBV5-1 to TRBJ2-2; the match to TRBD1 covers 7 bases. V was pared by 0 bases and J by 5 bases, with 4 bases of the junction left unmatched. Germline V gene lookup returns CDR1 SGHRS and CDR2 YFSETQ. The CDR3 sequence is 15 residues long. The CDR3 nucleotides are TGCGCCAGCAGCTTGGACAGGGGCCCTACCGGGGAGCTGTTTTTT. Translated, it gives CASSLDRGPTGELFF.

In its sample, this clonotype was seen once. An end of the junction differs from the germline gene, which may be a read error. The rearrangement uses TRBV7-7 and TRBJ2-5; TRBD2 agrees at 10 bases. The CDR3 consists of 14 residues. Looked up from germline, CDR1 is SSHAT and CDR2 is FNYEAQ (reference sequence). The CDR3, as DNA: TGTGCTAGCAGCCCCCAGCGGGGGGGAGAGACCCAGTACTTC. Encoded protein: CASSPQRGGETQYF.

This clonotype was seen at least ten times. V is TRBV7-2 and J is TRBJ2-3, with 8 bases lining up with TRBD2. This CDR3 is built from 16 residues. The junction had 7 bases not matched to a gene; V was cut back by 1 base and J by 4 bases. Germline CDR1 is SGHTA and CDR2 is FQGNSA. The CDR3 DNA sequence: TGTGCCAGCAGCTTAGAGGGACTAGTTGGAGCAGATACGCAGTATTTT. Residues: CASSLEGLVGADTQYF.

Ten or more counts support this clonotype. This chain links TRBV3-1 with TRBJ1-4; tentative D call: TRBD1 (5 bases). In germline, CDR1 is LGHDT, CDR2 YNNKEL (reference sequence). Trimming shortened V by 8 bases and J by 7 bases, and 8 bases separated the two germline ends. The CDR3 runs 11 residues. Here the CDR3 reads CASRRGEKLFF. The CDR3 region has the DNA TGTGCCAGCCGGAGGGGTGAAAAACTGTTTTTT.